Presented here are 10 T cell receptor beta chains from one specimen sequenced in a study of blood T cell repertoires in COVID-19. Sequenced by immunoSEQ multiplex PCR; TCRdb stores in-frame clones only, minus some. The sample has over 90,000 clones; about nine tenths are singletons. The specimen sequenced was peripheral blood. The receptor set was obtained from a woman in her fifties or sixties with COVID-19, enrolled during active disease.

The chain links TRBV12-3 or TRBV12-4 to TRBJ2-1; D uncertain. Trimming took off 8 bases at V and 1 base at J, with 9 bases between the two ends. The CDR3 extends over 13 amino acids. The CDR3 loop is CASLRQSYNEQFF. Written as DNA, the CDR3 is TGTGCCAGCCTCCGCCAGTCCTACAATGAGCAGTTCTTC.

The DNA of the CDR3 is TGTGCCAGCGTCCGGGACACCTACGAGCAGTACTTC. It is translated as CASVRDTYEQYF. The chain carries TRBV6-5 and TRBJ2-7, with D tentatively TRBD1 (6 bases). The V gene lost 8 bases and the J gene lost 2 bases, with 10 bases spanning the gap. Germline V gene sequence: CDR1 MNHEY, CDR2 SVGAGI. This CDR3 contains 12 residues.

The V and J genes are TRBV30 and TRBJ2-3; TRBD2 matches 12 bases. The length of the CDR3 is 17 residues. J gave up 3 bases and V 0 bases, and 7 bases lay outside the gene matches. The germline V gene encodes CDR1 GTSNPN and CDR2 SVGIG (reference sequence). CDR3 loop: CAWSVLGLAGGTDTQYF. DNA for the CDR3: TGTGCCTGGAGTGTACTCGGGCTAGCGGGGGGGACAGATACGCAGTATTTT.

The chain couples TRBV11-3 to TRBJ1-1; 9 bases fit TRBD1. This CDR3 comprises 14 residues. Germline V gene data show CDR1 as SGHNT and CDR2 as YENEEA. V dropped 5 bases and J dropped 4; count of bases not matched to a gene: 5. The chain's CDR3 is CASSQTGGGTEAFF. CDR3 DNA sequence: TGTGCCAGCAGCCAGACAGGGGGGGGCACTGAAGCTTTCTTT.

V usage is TRBV14 and J usage is TRBJ2-5; TRBD1 aligns across 7 bases. Germline V gene lookup returns CDR1 SGHDN and CDR2 FVKESK. This CDR3 region has 16 residues. V was pared by 4 bases and J by 4 bases, with 12 bases of the junction left unmatched. The CDR3 bases are TGTGCCAGCAGCCTGGGACAGACTGTGGCCCGAGAGACCCAGTACTTC. Translation: CASSLGQTVARETQYF. The whole variable domain, remainder taken from reference TRBV14 and TRBJ2-5, is EAGVTQFPSHSVIEKGQTVTLRCDPISGHDNLYWYRRVMGKEIKFLLHFVKESKQDESGMPNNRFLAERTGGTYSTLKVQPAELEDSGVYFCASSLGQTVARETQYFGPGTRLLVL.

The rearrangement uses TRBV5-5 and TRBJ1-6; D might be TRBD1 (5 bases). The CDR3 loop spans 15 amino acids. V was trimmed by 1 base and J by 2 bases, leaving 7 bases between them. CDR1 SGHKS and CDR2 YYEKEE come from the germline V gene (reference sequence). CDR3 DNA sequence: TGTGCCAGCAGCTTGCAGGGCCCCTATAATTCACCCCTCCACTTT. Its protein product is CASSLQGPYNSPLHF.

J is TRBJ1-3 and V is TRBV12-5; no reliable D call. In germline, CDR1 is LGHNT, CDR2 FRNRAP. The V end lost 1 base, the J end lost 5 bases, and 9 bases lay between the germline ends. The CDR3 has 14 amino acids. The CDR3 sequence is CASGLGSDRNTIYF. The CDR3, as DNA: TGTGCTAGTGGTTTGGGGTCAGATAGAAACACCATATATTTT.

A few counts support this clone. The rearrangement links TRBV18 to TRBJ1-5; D unresolved. The V end lost 6 bases, the J end lost 6 bases, and 15 bases lay between the germline ends. CDR1 is KGHSH, CDR2 LQKENI, per germline. The CDR3 extends over 14 amino acids. The CDR3 DNA reads as TGTGCCAGCTCCCTAGGAGGGCCTGGTCAGCCCCAGCATTTT. It is translated as CASSLGGPGQPQHF.

The chain links TRBV7-3 to TRBJ2-1; D unclear. There are 13 residues in the CDR3. Per the germline V gene, CDR1 is SGHTA and CDR2 is FQGTGA. Trimming removed 2 bases at V and 5 bases at J, with 7 bases between. CDR3 in DNA: TGTGCCAGCAGCTTACGTCTAAACAATGAGCAGTTCTTC. Amino acid sequence: CASSLRLNNEQFF.

The chain recombines TRBV5-1 with TRBJ1-1; D remains ambiguous. Germline V gives CDR1 SGHRS, CDR2 YFSETQ. Trimming removed 4 bases from V and 2 bases from J, with 6 bases in between. The CDR3 has 12 residues. CDR3 amino acids: CASSVSNTEAFF. As DNA, the CDR3 is TGCGCCAGCAGCGTCTCTAACACTGAAGCTTTCTTT.